These 19 T cell receptor beta chains share one sample of origin, sequenced in a study of blood T cell repertoires in COVID-19 (dated by TCRdb to 2018 to 2021). Library preparation used the immunoSEQ multiplex PCR assay. TCRdb stores this immuneACCESS table with in-frame sequences only. Part of the clones is absent; in the studies checked, under half of the shortfall reflects unresolved V genes, and no reason is known for the rest. The sample yields over 200,000 clones; roughly 84% were counted once. Of the sample, 1.5% to 2% is held by the ten largest clones. Sequencing was carried out using peripheral blood. These receptors were obtained from a man aged 35 to 55 with active or convalescent COVID-19.

This chain links TRBV18 with TRBJ2-5; 9 bases map to TRBD2. Germline V CDR1 and CDR2: KGHSH, LQKENI. V trimming: 3 bases; J trimming: 5 bases; junction bases outside the gene matches: 4. This CDR3 region has 14 residues. DNA of the CDR3: TGTGCCAGCTCACCGCTAGCGGGACTGGAGACCCAGTACTTC. It translates to CASSPLAGLETQYF.

V usage is TRBV6-6 and J usage is TRBJ2-1; TRBD2 agrees at 12 bases. V gave up 6 bases and J gave up 7 bases; unmatched junction bases: 7. The germline gives CDR1 MNHNY, CDR2 SVGAGI (reference sequence). CDR3 length equals 15 residues. CDR3 DNA sequence: TGTGCCAGCAGCGTACTAGCGGGAGGCGAGAATGAGCAGTTCTTC. Translation gives CASSVLAGGENEQFF.

The V call is TRBV24-1, the J call TRBJ2-1; 8 bases map to TRBD2. The CDR3 length is 14 residues. In germline, CDR1 is KGHDR, CDR2 SFDVKD. J gave up 7 bases and V 3 bases, and 4 bases lay outside the gene matches. CDR3 loop: CATSDRVAGNEQFF. DNA for the CDR3: TGTGCCACCAGTGATCGGGTAGCGGGGAATGAGCAGTTCTTC.

The chain combines TRBV5-8 with TRBJ1-1; 12 nucleotides align to TRBD1. The junction had 9 bases not matched to a gene; V was cut back by 0 bases and J by 9 bases. The CDR3 contains 16 residues. The germline gives CDR1 SGHTS, CDR2 YDEGEE. The CDR3: CASSLAGQGAYYKAFF. Here the CDR3 DNA reads TGTGCCAGCAGCTTGGCGGGACAGGGGGCATACTATAAAGCTTTCTTT.

The chain links TRBV6-5 to TRBJ2-7; D gene ambiguous. This CDR3 comprises 13 residues. Germline values: CDR1 MNHEY, CDR2 SVGAGI. The germline V and J ends were trimmed by 7 bases and 6 bases, with 16 bases remaining between them. The CDR3 reads CASKRPSSLEQYF. CDR3 coding DNA: TGTGCCAGCAAGCGACCCTCTTCACTCGAGCAGTACTTC.

The rearrangement links TRBV11-2 to TRBJ2-3, with D maybe TRBD2 (6 bases). Germline-derived CDR1 and CDR2 are SGHAT and FQNNGV. There are 15 residues in the CDR3. V was pared by 1 base and J by 0 bases, with 8 bases between. CDR3: CASSLVGGSTDTQYF. The CDR3 nucleotides are TGTGCCAGCAGCTTAGTCGGGGGAAGCACAGATACGCAGTATTTT.

The chain uses TRBV27 and TRBJ1-6, with TRBD1 identical over 8 bases. This CDR3 is built from 16 residues. The germline V gene encodes CDR1 MNHEY and CDR2 SMNVEV (reference sequence). Germline trimming cut 8 bases from V and 5 bases from J; bases unmatched to any gene: 11. The CDR3 spells CASSKIRGLDNSPLHF. CDR3 bases: TGTGCCAGCTCTAAAATCAGGGGGCTGGATAATTCACCCCTCCACTTT.

This chain connects TRBV28 to TRBJ2-3; D may be TRBD1 (5 bases). Germline V CDR1 and CDR2: MDHEN, SYDVKM. The V end was cut by 3 bases, the J end by 2 bases, with 12 bases between. The CDR3 spans 15 residues. CDR3 protein: CASSFKGVYTDTQYF. The CDR3 DNA reads as TGTGCCAGCAGTTTCAAAGGGGTTTACACAGATACGCAGTATTTT.

This clone was picked up a small number of times. This rearrangement joins TRBV2 to TRBJ1-1; tentatively, D is TRBD1 (5 bases). The CDR3 is made up of 13 amino acids. Trimming stripped 7 bases from V and 1 base from J, with 10 bases between. The germline gives CDR1 SNHLY, CDR2 FYNNEI. CDR3 loop: CASKGSGNTEAFF. In DNA form, the CDR3 reads TGTGCCAGCAAGGGGTCGGGGAACACTGAAGCTTTCTTT.

This clone appeared a few times. V gene TRBV27 combines with J gene TRBJ1-1, with D maybe TRBD1 (6 bases). Germline V gene lookup returns CDR1 MNHEY and CDR2 SMNVEV (reference sequence). This CDR3 spans 17 amino acids. Trimming took off 4 bases at V and 1 base at J, with 19 bases between the two ends. The CDR3 coding sequence is TGTGCCAGCAGTTCGCTCGGGACAAGAGGGAAGAACACTGAAGCTTTCTTT. Its protein is CASSSLGTRGKNTEAFF.

The chain recombines TRBV28 with TRBJ1-1, with 9 bases fitting TRBD1. After removal of 5 bases from V and 4 bases from J, the junction contained 8 bases not matched to a gene. Germline V gene sequence: CDR1 MDHEN, CDR2 SYDVKM. CDR3 length: 15 residues. The CDR3 loop reads CASSQGTGWSTEAFF. CDR3 nucleotides: TGTGCCAGCAGTCAAGGGACAGGGTGGAGCACTGAAGCTTTCTTT.

The chain combines TRBV4-1 with TRBJ2-7; 9 bases align to TRBD1. V was clipped by 3 bases and J by 4 bases; unmatched bases: 7. The CDR3 is 15 residues long. Germline lookup yields CDR1 MGHRA and CDR2 YSYEKL. As DNA, the CDR3 is TGCGCCAGCAGCCATTCGGGACAGGGAGGATACGAGCAGTACTTC. Protein sequence: CASSHSGQGGYEQYF.

The rearrangement joins TRBV9 to TRBJ2-2; possible D gene TRBD2, 7 bases. CDR3 size: 18 residues. Germline-derived CDR1 and CDR2 are SGDLS and YYNGEE. The germline V and J ends were trimmed by 3 bases and 4 bases, with 22 bases remaining between them. The CDR3 nucleotides are TGTGCCAGCAGCGCCAACCCCTCGGGGGGCCGTGGCACCGGGGAGCTGTTTTTT. This sequence encodes CASSANPSGGRGTGELFF.

This chain uses TRBV7-2 with TRBJ2-3; 11 bases are shared with TRBD2. Per the germline V gene, CDR1 is SGHTA and CDR2 is FQGNSA. The length of the CDR3 is 16 residues. Trimming took 5 bases from V and 5 from J; bases not matched to a gene: 9. CDR3 bases: TGTGCCAGCAGCCATAGCGGGGGGGCAATAGGAGATACGCAGTATTTT. Residues: CASSHSGGAIGDTQYF. The whole variable domain, filled in from reference TRBV7-2 and TRBJ2-3, reads GAGVSQSPSNKVTEKGKDVELRCDPISGHTALYWYRQSLGQGLEFLIYFQGNSAPDKSGLPSDRFSAERTGGSVSTLTIQRTQQEDSAVYLCASSHSGGAIGDTQYFGPGTRLTVL.

The genes are TRBV28 and TRBJ1-5; D possibly corresponds to TRBD1 (6 bases). V lost 3 bases, J lost 3 bases, and 15 bases lay in between. The length of the CDR3 is 16 residues. Germline CDR1 is MDHEN and CDR2 is SYDVKM. CDR3 in amino acids: CASSLGRQAYNQPQHF. DNA for the CDR3: TGTGCCAGCAGTTTGGGGAGACAGGCCTACAATCAGCCCCAGCATTTT.

This CDR3 reads CASRRQGYTEAFF. CDR3 DNA sequence: TGTGCCAGCAGAAGACAGGGGTACACTGAAGCTTTCTTT. This chain joins TRBV6-5 and TRBJ1-1; TRBD1 matches at 8 bases. Unmatched junction bases numbered 3, after V lost 6 bases and J lost 3 bases. In germline, CDR1 is MNHEY, CDR2 SVGAGI. This CDR3 is built from 13 residues.

This chain connects TRBV7-9 to TRBJ1-3; TRBD1 aligns across 10 bases. V trimming: 5 bases; J trimming: 3 bases; junction bases outside the gene matches: 7. CDR1 and CDR2 from the germline V gene are SEHNR and FQNEAQ (reference sequence). The CDR3 contains 16 residues. In nucleotides, the CDR3 is TGTGCCAGCAGCCCCGGGACAGGGGAAGGTGGAAACACCATATATTTT. This gives the protein CASSPGTGEGGNTIYF.

This chain links TRBV19 with TRBJ1-1; TRBD1 aligns across 7 bases. Trimming cost V 4 bases and J 5 bases; bases outside gene matches: 7. The CDR3 contains 14 residues. Germline CDR1 is LNHDA and CDR2 is SQIVND (reference sequence). The CDR3 bases are TGTGCCAGTAGTACGACAGGGACCAGGACTGAAGCTTTCTTT. Residues: CASSTTGTRTEAFF.

V usage is TRBV11-1 and J usage is TRBJ2-7; the D is unclear. The V and J ends lost 0 bases and 5 bases respectively, with 11 bases between them. CDR1 is SGHAT, CDR2 FQDESV, per germline (reference sequence). This CDR3 contains 14 residues. DNA of the CDR3: TGTGCCAGCAGCTTAGCGGTCAGGTTTAACGAGCAGTACTTC. Amino acids: CASSLAVRFNEQYF. The full variable domain, in which reference TRBV11-1 and TRBJ2-7 provide the parts outside the CDR3, is EAEVAQSPRYKITEKSQAVAFWCDPISGHATLYWYRQILGQGPELLVQFQDESVVDDSQLPKDRFSAERLKGVDSTLKIQPAELGDSAMYLCASSLAVRFNEQYFGPGTRLTVT.